The subject of this entry is one TCR beta chain. The antigen is unknown. These data come from a study of shared clonotypes between healthy human individuals. The study, taken as a whole, reports: Only blood samples were collected, and tissue repertoires likely differ.

Clones were sequenced by immunoSEQ multiplex PCR, and TCRdb holds only the in-frame ones, with some missing. The data contain roughly 2.6 million clones, around nine tenths of them seen just once; the ten biggest clones take up around 0.15%. CDR1 is SGHTA, CDR2 FQGNSA, per germline. CDR3 size: 15 residues. V was cut by 0 bases and J by 4 bases, with 9 bases left in between. The chain carries TRBV7-2 and TRBJ1-4; D not resolved. Sequenced material: naive CD4+ T cells sorted from blood. Subset in this sample: CD45RA+ positively selected. This TCR derives from a man in his late teens or twenties in good health. CDR3 sequence: CASSLALGFNEKLFF. Written as DNA, the CDR3 is TGTGCCAGCAGCTTAGCCCTGGGTTTTAATGAAAAACTGTTTTTT. The full variable domain, completed using reference TRBV7-2 and TRBJ1-4, is GAGVSQSPSNKVTEKGKDVELRCDPISGHTALYWYRQSLGQGLEFLIYFQGNSAPDKSGLPSDRFSAERTGGSVSTLTIQRTQQEDSAVYLCASSLALGFNEKLFFGSGTQLSVL.